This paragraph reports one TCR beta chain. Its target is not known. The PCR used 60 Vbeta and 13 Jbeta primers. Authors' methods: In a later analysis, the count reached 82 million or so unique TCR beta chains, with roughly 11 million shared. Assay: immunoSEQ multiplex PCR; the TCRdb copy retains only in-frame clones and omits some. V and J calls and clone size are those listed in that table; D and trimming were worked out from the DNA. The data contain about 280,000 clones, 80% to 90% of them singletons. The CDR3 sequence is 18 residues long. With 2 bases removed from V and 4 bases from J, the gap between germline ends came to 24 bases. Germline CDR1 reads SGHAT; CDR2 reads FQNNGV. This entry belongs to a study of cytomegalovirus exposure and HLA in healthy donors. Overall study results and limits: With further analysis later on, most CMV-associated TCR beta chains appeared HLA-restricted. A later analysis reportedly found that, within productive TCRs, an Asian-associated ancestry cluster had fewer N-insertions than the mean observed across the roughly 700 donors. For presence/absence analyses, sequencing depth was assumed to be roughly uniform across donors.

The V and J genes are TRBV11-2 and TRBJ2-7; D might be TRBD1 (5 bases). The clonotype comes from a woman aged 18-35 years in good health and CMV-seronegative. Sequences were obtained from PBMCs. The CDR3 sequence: CASSLFPTGSYTTYEQYF. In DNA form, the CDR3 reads TGTGCCAGCAGCTTATTCCCAACAGGATCCTACACCACATACGAGCAGTACTTC. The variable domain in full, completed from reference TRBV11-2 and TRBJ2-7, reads EAGVAQSPRYKIIEKRQSVAFWCNPISGHATLYWYQQILGQGPKLLIQFQNNGVVDDSQLPKDRFSAERLKGVDSTLKIQPAKLEDSAVYLCASSLFPTGSYTTYEQYFGPGTRLTVT.